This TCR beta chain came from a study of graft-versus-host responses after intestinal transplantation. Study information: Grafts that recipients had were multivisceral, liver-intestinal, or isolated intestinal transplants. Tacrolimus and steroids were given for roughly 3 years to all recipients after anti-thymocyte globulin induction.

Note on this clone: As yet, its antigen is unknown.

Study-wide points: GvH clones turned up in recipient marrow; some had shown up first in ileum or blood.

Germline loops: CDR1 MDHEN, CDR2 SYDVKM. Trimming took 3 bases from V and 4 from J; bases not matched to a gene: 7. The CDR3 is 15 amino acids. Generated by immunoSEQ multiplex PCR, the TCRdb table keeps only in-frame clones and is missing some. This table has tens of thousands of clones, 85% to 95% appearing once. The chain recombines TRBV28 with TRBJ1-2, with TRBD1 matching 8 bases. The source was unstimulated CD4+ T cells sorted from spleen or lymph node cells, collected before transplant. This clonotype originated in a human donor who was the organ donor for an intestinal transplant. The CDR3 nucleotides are TGTGCCAGCAGTTTGGCGCCAGGGGGCTCCTATGGCTACACCTTC. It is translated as CASSLAPGGSYGYTF.